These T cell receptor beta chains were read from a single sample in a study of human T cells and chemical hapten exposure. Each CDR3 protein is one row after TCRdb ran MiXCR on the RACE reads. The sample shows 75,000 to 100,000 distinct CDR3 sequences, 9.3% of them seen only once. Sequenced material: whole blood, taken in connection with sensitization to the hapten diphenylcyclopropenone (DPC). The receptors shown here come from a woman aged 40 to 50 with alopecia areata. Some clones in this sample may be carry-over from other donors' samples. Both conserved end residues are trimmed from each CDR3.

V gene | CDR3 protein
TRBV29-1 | SATRRRDRGTDTQY
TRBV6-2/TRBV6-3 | ASSLTGGAEQY
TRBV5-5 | ASTAGLATNTGELF
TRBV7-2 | ASSLVGTRYNEQF
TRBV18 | ASSPRSANYGYT
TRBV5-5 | ASSPQGLDYGYT
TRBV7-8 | ASSSREGNEQF
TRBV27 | ASSFIGGEQF
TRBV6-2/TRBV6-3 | ASSRGRTEAF
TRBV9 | ASTSGPGGAFGELF
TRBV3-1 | ASSPMRGAPSETQY
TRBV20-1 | SARDLTPGEQF
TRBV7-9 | ASSRSGSETQY
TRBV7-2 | ASSLGALEQY
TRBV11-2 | ASSVVGETQY